A selection of T cell receptor beta chains follows, all from one sample in a study of T cells after somatic rescue of genetic block. The table came from immunoSEQ multiplex PCR; TCRdb's copy has only in-frame clones and leaves some out. Of tens of thousands of clones in the sample, approximately 90% were seen once. The sequenced material came from peripheral blood mononuclear cells (PBMCs). The receptor set was obtained from a woman aged 18-30 years. CDR3s include the opening cysteine and the closing phenylalanine or tryptophan. The order of the fields is J gene, D gene, V gene, clone size, CDR3 DNA, CDR3 protein. The D gene is left open where the match is weak. A clone size is listed for some rows: how often the clone was seen (once, few, many), or a class if it is expanded.

TRBJ1-1 | - | TRBV7-6 | - | TGTGCCAGCAGCTTAGTGGTGGACACTGAAGCTTTCTTT | CASSLVVDTEAFF
TRBJ2-7 | TRBD2 | TRBV6-6 | - | TGTGCCAGCAGTTACTCAGCGGGAGGCCCCTACGAGCAGTACTTC | CASSYSAGGPYEQYF
TRBJ1-2 | TRBD1 | TRBV4-3 | - | TGCGCCAGCAGCCAAGATCCGACAGGGCGCTATGGCTACACCTTC | CASSQDPTGRYGYTF
TRBJ2-7 | - | TRBV11-1 | - | TGTGCCAGCAGCTGGTTTACCCTTGGAGGCGAGCAGTACTTC | CASSWFTLGGEQYF
TRBJ2-5 | - | TRBV18 | - | TGTGCCAGCTCACCAATGGAGACCCAGTACTTC | CASSPMETQYF
TRBJ2-1 | - | TRBV19 | - | TGTGCCAGTAGCCCTGTCCGGGACTCCTACAATGAGCAGTTCTTC | CASSPVRDSYNEQFF
TRBJ2-1 | TRBD2 | TRBV5-6 | - | TGTGCCAGCAGCGGTCGGGGCGGGAGTATATACAATGAGCAGTTCTTC | CASSGRGGSIYNEQFF
TRBJ2-5 | TRBD2 | TRBV5-4 | - | TGTGCCAGCAGCTTGGGGCTAGCGGGGGGGGAGACCCAGTACTTC | CASSLGLAGGETQYF
TRBJ1-2 | - | TRBV7-6 | - | TGTGCCAGCAGCCCGACGGTGGCTAACTATGGCTACACCTTC | CASSPTVANYGYTF
TRBJ2-2 | - | TRBV7-9 | - | TGTGCCAGCAGCTTAGACGGGGAGCTGTTTTTT | CASSLDGELFF
TRBJ1-1 | - | TRBV5-1 | - | TGCGCCAGCAGCCCCCGGGACACATATAACACTGAAGCTTTCTTT | CASSPRDTYNTEAFF
TRBJ1-4 | - | TRBV6-1 | - | TGTGCCAGCACCTTACTTGAGCGGGTGTTTTTT | CASTLLERVFF
TRBJ2-1 | TRBD2 | TRBV2 | - | TGTGCCAGCAGTGCCGGGAGGTCCTCCTACAATGAGCAGTTCTTC | CASSAGRSSYNEQFF
TRBJ2-2 | TRBD2 | TRBV5-4 | - | TGTGCCAGCAGCACTAGCGGGAGGAACACCGGGGAGCTGTTTTTT | CASSTSGRNTGELFF
TRBJ2-3 | - | TRBV28 | - | TGTGCCAGCAGTTTCGCGGGACGGGCAGATACGCAGTATTTT | CASSFAGRADTQYF
TRBJ2-4 | - | TRBV19 | - | TGTGCCAGTAGTATAGTTGGCAGGGCGAGGTACTTC | CASSIVGRARYF
TRBJ2-1 | - | TRBV14 | - | TGTGCCAGCAGCCAAGTGGGGGGTGGGAGCTCCATTTACAATGAGCAGTTCTTC | CASSQVGGGSSIYNEQFF
TRBJ2-7 | - | TRBV28 | once | TGTGCCAGCAGTTTCAGTTCGCGCGAGCAGTACTTC | CASSFSSREQYF
TRBJ2-7 | - | TRBV4-1 | - | TGCGCCAGCAGCCGGTGGGTCGATTCCAGCTACGAGCAGTACTTC | CASSRWVDSSYEQYF
TRBJ2-1 | TRBD2 | TRBV10-2 | - | TGCGCCAGCAGTGAGTTGGGACTAGCGGGTTTTATTGAGCAGTTCTTC | CASSELGLAGFIEQFF
TRBJ1-2 | - | TRBV6-1 | - | TGTGCCAGCAGTGAAGGTCAGGTGAGCGGCTATGGCTACACCTTC | CASSEGQVSGYGYTF
TRBJ2-5 | TRBD1 | TRBV30 | - | TGTGCCTTCAGGGGGATTCAAGAGACCCAGTACTTC | CAFRGIQETQYF
TRBJ2-7 | TRBD2 | TRBV6-6 | once | TGTGCCAGCTCCTGGCTAGCGGGGTCAAGCTACGAGCAGTACTTC | CASSWLAGSSYEQYF
TRBJ1-2 | TRBD1 | TRBV28 | - | TGTGCCAGCAGTTTTAGTCGGACAGGGGATTATTATGGCTACACCTTC | CASSFSRTGDYYGYTF
TRBJ2-1 | - | TRBV9 | - | TGTGCCAGCAGCGTAGAAGCTAGCCTGAATGAGCAGTTCTTC | CASSVEASLNEQFF
TRBJ2-5 | TRBD1 | TRBV30 | - | TGTGCCTGGACCTCGGGACAGATCCAAGAGACCCAGTACTTC | CAWTSGQIQETQYF
TRBJ1-1 | - | TRBV5-1 | - | TGCGCCAGCAGTGCGTATCCGGGGTACACTGAAGCTTTCTTT | CASSAYPGYTEAFF
TRBJ2-7 | - | TRBV30 | - | TGTGCCTGGAGCGCCTACGAGCAGTACTTC | CAWSAYEQYF
TRBJ2-7 | - | TRBV6-5 | - | TGTGCCAGCGGCTTTAGCCCAGACATCTCCTACGAGCAGTACTTC | CASGFSPDISYEQYF
TRBJ2-3 | - | TRBV7-7 | - | TGTGCTAGCAGCTCCGGGCCCCCAGATACGCAGTATTTT | CASSSGPPDTQYF
TRBJ2-3 | - | TRBV7-9 | - | TGTGCCAGCAGCTTATCCACAGATACGCAGTATTTT | CASSLSTDTQYF
TRBJ2-7 | - | TRBV27 | - | TGTGCCAGCAGTTTATCGCGGGAAACCTACGAGCAGTACTTC | CASSLSRETYEQYF
TRBJ1-1 | - | TRBV6-5 | - | TGTGCCAGCAGGGCCACAGGGAACACTGAAGCTTTCTTT | CASRATGNTEAFF
TRBJ2-7 | - | TRBV5-1 | - | TGCGCCAGCAACCCCGGGGGCCTAGTAACCTACGAGCAGTACTTC | CASNPGGLVTYEQYF
TRBJ2-2 | TRBD1 | TRBV18 | once | TGTGCCAGCTCACCGAACAGGGGGCGGACCGGGGAGCTGTTTTTT | CASSPNRGRTGELFF
TRBJ2-2 | - | TRBV2 | - | TGTGCCAGCAGTTATAGGAGGGTAGGCACCGGGGAGCTGTTTTTT | CASSYRRVGTGELFF
TRBJ2-7 | - | TRBV10-2 | - | TGCGCCAGCACCCCACGGAGAGGGGACTACGAGCAGTACTTC | CASTPRRGDYEQYF
TRBJ2-2 | TRBD2 | TRBV6-1 | - | TGTGCCAGCAGTGAGTTGGGGGGGAGGAACACCGGGGAGCTGTTTTTT | CASSELGGRNTGELFF
TRBJ2-7 | TRBD2 | TRBV5-1 | - | TGCGCCAGCAGCTTGGTCGGGGGGGACGTTTACGAGCAGTACTTC | CASSLVGGDVYEQYF
TRBJ1-1 | - | TRBV5-1 | - | TGCGCCAGCAGCTTGGTAGGGGACACTGAAGCTTTCTTT | CASSLVGDTEAFF
TRBJ1-4 | TRBD1 | TRBV9 | - | TGTGCCAGCAGCGTCGACAGGGGGAACGAAAAACTGTTTTTT | CASSVDRGNEKLFF
TRBJ1-5 | TRBD1 | TRBV7-8 | - | TGTGCCAGCAGCGGGAGACAGGGACTCAATCAGCCCCAGCATTTT | CASSGRQGLNQPQHF
TRBJ2-7 | - | TRBV10-2 | - | TGCGCCAGCAAGCCCACCTCGGGGGCTGTACACGAGCAGTACTTC | CASKPTSGAVHEQYF
TRBJ2-2 | - | TRBV7-2 | - | TGTGCCAGCAGCTTAGAAGCGGAGGGGGTTGTGACCGGGGAGCTGTTTTTT | CASSLEAEGVVTGELFF
TRBJ2-5 | - | TRBV7-9 | - | TGTGCCAGCAGCTTAGGACAGGTACAGACCCAGTACTTC | CASSLGQVQTQYF
TRBJ1-2 | TRBD1 | TRBV6-1 | - | TGTGCCAGCAGTGAACGGTCAGGGGGGGCCTATGGCTACACCTTC | CASSERSGGAYGYTF
TRBJ1-1 | - | TRBV7-8 | - | TGTGCCAGCAGCTTAGCGGGAAGGAGACCTTTGAACACTGAAGCTTTCTTT | CASSLAGRRPLNTEAFF
TRBJ2-3 | TRBD2 | TRBV28 | - | TGTGCCAGCATCCCCGTTCGGGGGGAATCCATTTCAGATACGCAGTATTTT | CASIPVRGESISDTQYF
TRBJ2-7 | - | TRBV5-8 | - | TGTGCCAGCAGCTTGATCGCCTCTGCTGGGGAGCAGTACTTC | CASSLIASAGEQYF
TRBJ2-6 | TRBD1 | TRBV6-4 | - | TGTGCCAGCGGGGGACAGGCGAATTCTGGGGCCAACGTCCTGACTTTC | CASGGQANSGANVLTF
TRBJ2-7 | - | TRBV28 | - | TGTGCCAGCATCCCCGGGGGGACAGGCATCTACGAGCAGTACTTC | CASIPGGTGIYEQYF
TRBJ2-3 | TRBD1 | TRBV30 | - | TGTGCCTGGAGGTCGGGACAGGGGGCGCGGGCAGATACGCAGTATTTT | CAWRSGQGARADTQYF
TRBJ2-7 | TRBD1 | TRBV5-1 | - | TGCGCCAGCAGCTTGACAGGGGGCGGAGCATCCTACGAGCAGTACTTC | CASSLTGGGASYEQYF
TRBJ1-4 | - | TRBV5-1 | - | TGCGCCAGCAGCGTTACCGGGGCCGGGGGTGAAAAACTGTTTTTT | CASSVTGAGGEKLFF
TRBJ2-7 | - | TRBV30 | - | TGTGCCTGGAGTGTTGGGAGCTCCTACGAGCAGTACTTC | CAWSVGSSYEQYF
TRBJ2-7 | - | TRBV13 | - | TGTGCCAGCAGCTTGGGTTATTTATCCGAGCAGTACTTC | CASSLGYLSEQYF
TRBJ2-7 | - | TRBV6-5 | - | TGTGCCAGCAGCCGCGACAGCGAGCAGTACTTC | CASSRDSEQYF
TRBJ2-7 | - | TRBV21-1 | - | TGTGCCAGCAGCAAAGGACTAGCGGGGCTTTACGAGCAGTACTTC | CASSKGLAGLYEQYF
TRBJ2-7 | TRBD2 | TRBV9 | - | TGTGCCAGCAGCCCCCGACTAGCGGGAGGTTGGTACGAGCAGTACTTC | CASSPRLAGGWYEQYF
TRBJ1-6 | - | TRBV5-6 | - | TGTGCCAGCAGCCCCCGTCAAGGGAGTAATTCACCCCTCCACTTT | CASSPRQGSNSPLHF